This TCR beta chain was recovered during a study of PD-1 blockade in classical Hodgkin lymphoma. Exposure to brentuximab vedotin varied, and each patient had relapsed following autologous stem cell transplantation. The V end was cut by 4 bases, the J end by 6 bases, with 20 bases between. The CDR3 is made up of 16 amino acids. CDR1 and CDR2 (germline): SGHRS, YFSETQ. Here immunoSEQ multiplex PCR was the method, and the copy in TCRdb shows in-frame clones only, minus some. This sample has almost 100,000 clones, with roughly 89% found just once. Sequenced here: peripheral blood mononuclear cells (PBMCs), sampled at baseline. The TCR originated in a human donor with classical Hodgkin lymphoma. The rearrangement joins TRBV5-1 to TRBJ2-1; TRBD1 or TRBD2 may be the D gene (5 bases each). The CDR3 here is CASSPTRGPASNEQFF. Written as DNA, the CDR3 is TGCGCCAGCAGCCCGACCCGGGGACCGGCAAGCAATGAGCAGTTCTTC.